The rows below give T cell receptor beta chains drawn from one sample of a study of shared clonotypes between healthy human individuals. Sequencing was performed with immunoSEQ multiplex PCR; in TCRdb, only in-frame clones are kept and a portion is missing. The sample lists 1.5 million to 2.5 million clones; about 94% were seen once. Sequences were obtained from naive CD8+ T cells sorted from blood. These receptors were obtained from a man younger than 30 in good health. Each CDR3 is given with its conserved first and last residue.

j_gene,v_gene,CDR3aa
TRBJ1-2,TRBV5-6,CASSPGQFLGYTF
TRBJ2-1,TRBV5-1,CASSLGIGQGGYNEQFF
TRBJ2-7,TRBV29-1,CSVEGGAYEQYF
TRBJ2-7,TRBV12-5,CASGLSGDEQYF
TRBJ1-6,TRBV11-2,CASSLDAHNSPLHF
TRBJ1-5,TRBV27,CASSLSIENQPQHF
TRBJ1-5,TRBV19,CASSLGPAREPQHF
TRBJ1-1,TRBV4-1,CASSQDRLNTEAFF
TRBJ2-7,TRBV10-2,CASSAGTSPYEQYF
TRBJ2-2,TRBV10-3,CATAGLVTGELFF
TRBJ2-5,TRBV6-5,CASSKLAEYQETQYF
TRBJ2-7,TRBV7-6,CASSWDQAYEQYF
TRBJ2-3,TRBV9,CASSVLAGGSTDTQYF
TRBJ1-2,TRBV10-3,CAISHPPWTDKYGYTF
TRBJ2-7,TRBV4-3,CASSQETAQREGSYEQYF
TRBJ2-2,TRBV6-6,CASSYLGEGLGELFF
TRBJ1-1,TRBV6-6,CASSYVEYAEAFF
TRBJ2-3,TRBV5-4,CASSLVAGDGTDTQYF
TRBJ1-1,TRBV25-1,CASIRDRGRLAEAFF
TRBJ1-3,TRBV5-4,CASSIDGNTIYF
TRBJ2-7,TRBV7-9,CASSSGRHYEQYF
TRBJ1-5,TRBV28,CASSLFREDQPQHF
TRBJ1-5,TRBV7-8,CASSLPSGTGVWDSNQPQHF
TRBJ2-7,TRBV21-1,CASSRQGDEQYF
TRBJ2-2,TRBV11-2,CASSFGGRGTGELFF
TRBJ2-3,TRBV5-4,CASSGYTDTQYF
TRBJ2-4,TRBV28,CASSLAHSGGADIQYF
TRBJ2-7,TRBV27,CASSLADSYEQYF
TRBJ2-5,TRBV5-6,CASSLSGGETQYF
TRBJ2-5,TRBV7-9,CASSAGTGEETQYF
TRBJ2-5,TRBV7-9,CASSFLSGIETQYF
TRBJ2-5,TRBV4-1,CASSQDPPGGLDGTQYF
TRBJ2-1,TRBV11-2,CASSKGAGRGDNEQFF
TRBJ2-7,TRBV27,CASSLSPGTANNEQYF
TRBJ1-1,TRBV13,CASSFGEDTEAFF
TRBJ2-5,TRBV5-1,CASSLGGLEQYF
TRBJ2-1,TRBV2,CASWDSGWNEQFF
TRBJ2-7,TRBV11-2,CASSLSRSYEQYF
TRBJ1-2,TRBV4-2,CASSQGGIQDYGYTF
TRBJ2-3,TRBV7-9,CASSQTSGGEWGTQYF